Below are 21 T cell receptor beta chains sequenced from a single sample in a study of blood T cell repertoires in COVID-19. Profiled with immunoSEQ multiplex PCR; TCRdb holds only in-frame clones, not every one. The sample has some 210,000 clones, 84% seen once. Sequenced input: peripheral blood. Source of these receptors: a woman aged 50 to 60 with active or convalescent COVID-19.

This chain uses TRBV11-2 with TRBJ2-1, with TRBD2 identical over 15 bases. The CDR3 runs 16 residues. Per the germline V gene, CDR1 is SGHAT and CDR2 is FQNNGV. With V trimmed by 5 bases and J by 8 bases, 7 bases remained unmatched. The chain's CDR3 is CASSPGLAGGGHEQFF. In DNA, the CDR3 is TGTGCCAGCAGCCCCGGACTAGCGGGAGGGGGACATGAGCAGTTCTTC. The entire variable domain, with the rest obtained from reference TRBV11-2 and TRBJ2-1, is as follows: EAGVAQSPRYKIIEKRQSVAFWCNPISGHATLYWYQQILGQGPKLLIQFQNNGVVDDSQLPKDRFSAERLKGVDSTLKIQPAKLEDSAVYLCASSPGLAGGGHEQFFGPGTRLTVL.

V usage is TRBV6-4 and J usage is TRBJ1-1, with D unclear. Germline V gene data show CDR1 as MRHNA and CDR2 as SNTAGT. V was trimmed by 2 bases and J by 7 bases, leaving 11 bases between them. The CDR3 loop spans 13 amino acids. CDR3 nucleotides: TGTGCCAGCAGTGACCGCCGAGGTGGTGAAGCTTTCTTT. It yields the protein CASSDRRGGEAFF.

In the case of this clone: Mismatch with germline at one junction end may stem from a read error. This chain connects TRBV13 to TRBJ1-4, with D perhaps matching TRBD1 (5 bases). CDR1 is PRHDT and CDR2 is FYEKMQ in the germline V gene (reference sequence). This CDR3 contains 15 residues. The CDR3: CASSIGVGANEKLFF. The CDR3 coding sequence is TGTGCCAGCAGCATAGGTGTTGGGGCAAATGAAAAACTGTTTTTT.

V and J are TRBV7-9 and TRBJ2-3; 8 nucleotides line up with TRBD2. This CDR3 spans 16 amino acids. CDR1 SEHNR and CDR2 FQNEAQ come from the germline V gene (reference sequence). V dropped 5 bases and J dropped 1; count of bases not matched to a gene: 8. The CDR3 DNA reads TGTGCCAGCAGCGTACTCCTAGCGGGCCGCACAGATACGCAGTATTTT. Its protein is CASSVLLAGRTDTQYF.

The chain links TRBV5-6 to TRBJ1-1, with D hard to call. V lost 0 bases and J 0 bases, leaving 9 bases between the germline ends. CDR1 is SGHDT, CDR2 YYEEEE, per germline. The CDR3 consists of 15 residues. CDR3 sequence (DNA): TGTGCCAGCAGCTTGGGGGAGTTCATGAACACTGAAGCTTTCTTT. Its translation: CASSLGEFMNTEAFF.

The chain employs TRBV28 and TRBJ1-1; the D gene is possibly TRBD1 (6 bases). The CDR3 has 15 residues. The V gene's germline CDR1 is MDHEN and CDR2 SYDVKM. V gave up 1 base and J gave up 9 bases, with 18 bases separating them. CDR3 loop: CASSLLSGHPLKAFF. CDR3 DNA: TGTGCCAGCAGTTTATTGTCGGGACATCCCCTTAAAGCTTTCTTT. The full variable domain, its missing parts supplied by reference TRBV28 and TRBJ1-1, is DVKVTQSSRYLVKRTGEKVFLECVQDMDHENMFWYRQDPGLGLRLIYFSYDVKMKEKGDIPEGYSVSREKKERFSLILESASTNQTSMYLCASSLLSGHPLKAFFGQGTRLTVV.

This clone was observed a single time. This chain links TRBV28 with TRBJ2-3; D is possibly TRBD2 (5 bases). Trimming cost V 4 bases and J 2 bases, with 16 bases left between them. The CDR3 is 16 residues long. CDR1 is MDHEN, CDR2 SYDVKM, per germline. For the CDR3, the DNA is TGTGCCAGCAGTTCCCCGGATGAGGGCTCCACAGATACGCAGTATTTT. Amino acids: CASSSPDEGSTDTQYF.

This chain joins TRBV28 and TRBJ2-1, with D maybe TRBD2 (6 bases). V dropped 7 bases and J dropped 4 bases, with 11 bases sitting between them. The CDR3 loop spans 13 amino acids. The germline V gene encodes CDR1 MDHEN and CDR2 SYDVKM. The CDR3 nucleotides are TGTGCCAGCACGGTCGGGGGATACAATGAGCAGTTCTTC. Its translation is CASTVGGYNEQFF.

This clone was recorded only once. The chain has TRBV3-1 (or the pseudogene TRBV3-2) and TRBJ2-3; 7 nucleotides match TRBD2. Germline-derived CDR1 and CDR2 are LGHDT and YNNKEL (reference sequence). V trimming: 3 bases; J trimming: 1 base; junction bases outside the gene matches: 1. The CDR3 contains 14 residues. This chain's CDR3 is CASSHLAGTDTQYF. The CDR3, as DNA: TGTGCCAGCAGCCATCTAGCGGGCACAGATACGCAGTATTTT.

The chain has TRBV28 and TRBJ2-7; TRBD1 agrees at 9 bases. V was pared by 8 bases and J by 3 bases, with 5 bases of the junction left unmatched. CDR1 is MDHEN and CDR2 is SYDVKM in the germline V gene. CDR3 length equals 13 residues. CDR3 sequence (DNA): TGTGCCAGCGAGGACAGGGGAAGCTACGAGCAGTACGTC. Encoded protein: CASEDRGSYEQYV.

The CDR3 loop reads CAIKPGQGTGGSGNTIYF. The CDR3 DNA is TGTGCCATCAAGCCGGGACAGGGGACGGGTGGCTCTGGAAACACCATATATTTT. The chain combines TRBV10-3 with TRBJ1-3, with 10 bases matching TRBD1. Germline CDR1 is ENHRY and CDR2 is SYGVKD. With 7 bases clipped from V and 0 bases from J, the junction kept 12 bases outside the gene matches. The CDR3 is 18 residues long.

V usage is TRBV6-5 and J usage is TRBJ2-7, with a possible D match to TRBD2 (6 bases). The CDR3 covers 14 residues. Trimming took off 6 bases at V and 1 base at J, with 13 bases between the two ends. Germline V gene sequence: CDR1 MNHEY, CDR2 SVGAGI. CDR3 DNA: TGTGCCAGCAGCCCAGCCGGGACTTCCTACGAGCAGTACTTC. The encoded protein is CASSPAGTSYEQYF.

The chain links TRBV18 to TRBJ1-5; perhaps TRBD1 as D (5 bases). This CDR3 is 14 amino acids long. Germline V lookup: CDR1 KGHSH, CDR2 LQKENI. The V and J ends lost 3 bases and 3 bases respectively, with 9 bases between them. This CDR3 reads CASSPSRVNQPQHF. The CDR3, as DNA: TGTGCCAGCTCACCGAGCAGGGTCAATCAGCCCCAGCATTTT.

The chain employs TRBV11-1 and TRBJ2-7, with a weak D call TRBD1 (5 bases). Trimming cost V 2 bases and J 1 base, with 12 bases left between them. The germline V gene encodes CDR1 SGHAT and CDR2 FQDESV (reference sequence). This CDR3 comprises 15 residues. The CDR3 sequence: CASSLSRVGSYEQYF. In nucleotides, the CDR3 is TGTGCCAGCAGCTTAAGCAGGGTAGGATCCTACGAGCAGTACTTC. Full variable domain (missing parts from reference TRBV11-1 and TRBJ2-7): EAEVAQSPRYKITEKSQAVAFWCDPISGHATLYWYRQILGQGPELLVQFQDESVVDDSQLPKDRFSAERLKGVDSTLKIQPAELGDSAMYLCASSLSRVGSYEQYFGPGTRLTVT.

V gene TRBV28 combines with J gene TRBJ2-7, with D tentatively TRBD2 (5 bases). V lost 3 bases and J 7 bases, leaving 13 bases between the germline ends. CDR1 and CDR2 (germline): MDHEN, SYDVKM. The CDR3 length is 13 residues. CDR3 loop: CASSFMRASEQYV. CDR3 in DNA: TGTGCCAGCAGTTTCATGAGGGCGTCAGAGCAGTACGTC.

The rearrangement joins TRBV6-5 to TRBJ1-5, with a possible D match to TRBD1 (6 bases). The CDR3 loop spans 14 amino acids. Germline V gene sequence: CDR1 MNHEY, CDR2 SVGAGI. Trimming took off 7 bases at V and 0 bases at J, with 10 bases between the two ends. The CDR3 is CASTPDSSNQPQHF. DNA of the CDR3: TGTGCCAGCACCCCGGACAGTAGCAATCAGCCCCAGCATTTT.

CDR3 nucleotide sequence: TGTGCCAGCAGCTTAGATCTAATTGAGGCAATGGGGAACACTGAAGCTTTCTTT. Its protein product is CASSLDLIEAMGNTEAFF. The chain has TRBV11-2 and TRBJ1-1; D gene unclear. Germline lookup yields CDR1 SGHAT and CDR2 FQNNGV. Between the trimmed V and J ends, which lost 0 bases and 1 base, there was a span of 18 bases. The CDR3 runs to 18 residues.

This sequence joins TRBV29-1 and TRBJ1-1, with a tentative D call TRBD1 (6 bases). V gave up 7 bases and J gave up 6 bases, with 12 bases separating them. This CDR3 spans 11 amino acids. Germline V gives CDR1 SQVTM, CDR2 ANQGSEA. The DNA for the CDR3 is TGCAGCGGTCTCCAGGGGCCTGAAGCTTTCTTT. Amino acids: CSGLQGPEAFF. Drawing the rest from reference TRBV29-1 and TRBJ1-1, the complete variable domain is SAVISQKPSRDICQRGTSLTIQCQVDSQVTMMFWYRQQPGQSLTLIATANQGSEATYESGFVIDKFPISRPNLTFSTLTVSNMSPEDSSIYLCSGLQGPEAFFGQGTRLTVV.

J is TRBJ2-3 and V is TRBV5-1, with D possibly being TRBD2 (5 bases). The germline V gene encodes CDR1 SGHRS and CDR2 YFSETQ. Trimming took 0 bases from V and 1 from J, leaving 9 bases between them. This CDR3 spans 15 amino acids. Here the CDR3 reads CASSLVGSGTDTQYF. Here the CDR3 DNA reads TGCGCCAGCAGCTTGGTGGGGAGCGGCACAGATACGCAGTATTTT. The full variable domain, with the rest looked up from reference TRBV5-1 and TRBJ2-3, is KAGVTQTPRYLIKTRGQQVTLSCSPISGHRSVSWYQQTPGQGLQFLFEYFSETQRNKGNFPGRFSGRQFSNSRSEMNVSTLELGDSALYLCASSLVGSGTDTQYFGPGTRLTVL.

The genes are TRBV9 and TRBJ2-1; 11 bases map to TRBD1. The germline gives CDR1 SGDLS, CDR2 YYNGEE. After removal of 3 bases from V and 2 bases from J, the junction contained 1 base not matched to a gene. The length of the CDR3 is 15 residues. The chain's CDR3 is CASSGGQGAYNEQFF. The CDR3 DNA sequence: TGTGCCAGCAGCGGGGGACAGGGGGCCTACAATGAGCAGTTCTTC.

This chain connects TRBV7-3 to TRBJ2-1; D is undetermined. The CDR3 is made up of 14 amino acids. V lost 5 bases to trimming and J lost 0 bases, with 8 bases between them. Germline CDR1 SGHTA, CDR2 FQGTGA. The CDR3 nucleotides are TGTGCCAGCAGCCCGAGGAGCTCCTACAATGAGCAGTTCTTC. It encodes CASSPRSSYNEQFF. Looking up the rest from reference TRBV7-3 and TRBJ2-1 gives the full variable domain: GAGVSQTPSNKVTEKGKYVELRCDPISGHTALYWYRQSLGQGPEFLIYFQGTGAADDSGLPNDRFFAVRPEGSVSTLKIQRTERGDSAVYLCASSPRSSYNEQFFGPGTRLTVL.